The 26 T cell receptor beta chains given below trace back to one sample, sequenced in a study of T-cell reconstitution after alpha-beta-depleted transplantation in children (dated by TCRdb to about 2016). Receptors were amplified or captured by PCR. Instrument used: Illumina HiSeq 2500. TCR library preparation used molecular barcoding, with unique molecular identifiers applied to normalize quantification of the TCRbeta repertoire. The public reads were reprocessed in TCRdb via fastp at Q25 and MiXCR, keeping in-frame beta chains. Rows with a matching CDR3 protein are joined into one entry that keeps the most common DNA and genes. The sample has 900,000 or so distinct CDR3 sequences on record, 16% of them singletons. Roughly 5% of the sample belongs to the ten largest clones. The sample's treatment or condition label, in plain terms: allogeneic hematopoietic cell transplantation with graft depleted of TCRalphabeta T cells and CD19 B cells.

Here the sequenced sample was PBMCs, mostly from graft donor cells, taken 360 days after TCRalphabeta/CD19-depleted stem cell transplant. The receptors were gathered from a male patient younger than 18 who had a stem cell transplant for acute lymphoblastic leukemia, so the T cells may come from the graft donor.

This clonotype was detected only a few times. The chain combines TRBV11-2 with TRBJ2-7, with 12 bases that match TRBD2. With 1 base clipped from V and 2 bases from J, the junction kept 9 bases outside the gene matches. Germline CDR1 reads SGHAT; CDR2 reads FQNNGV. The CDR3 sequence is 18 residues long. In DNA form, the CDR3 reads TGTGCCAGCAGCTTAGGAGGACTAGCGGGATATTCTACCTACGAGCAGTACTTC. Translated, it gives CASSLGGLAGYSTYEQYF. Full variable domain (remainder filled in from reference TRBV11-2 and TRBJ2-7): EAGVAQSPRYKIIEKRQSVAFWCNPISGHATLYWYQQILGQGPKLLIQFQNNGVVDDSQLPKDRFSAERLKGVDSTLKIQPAKLEDSAVYLCASSLGGLAGYSTYEQYFGPGTRLTVT.

This clonotype was recorded a few times. The chain uses TRBV12-3 or TRBV12-4 and TRBJ2-5; D is ambiguous. The V end was cut by 3 bases, the J end by 1 base, with 9 bases between. The CDR3 spans 14 residues. The CDR3 DNA is TGTGCCAGCAGTTTTCGGCAGACCCAAGAGACCCAGTACTTC. Its translation: CASSFRQTQETQYF.

This clonotype was counted between two and nine times. The chain uses TRBV25-1 and TRBJ2-7; 12 positions agree with TRBD1. V lost 3 bases to trimming and J lost 4 bases; unmatched junction nucleotides: 10. Germline V CDR1 and CDR2: MGHDK, SYGVNS. The CDR3 covers 17 residues. As DNA, the CDR3 is TGTGCCAGCAGTGATACAGTCGGGGACAGGGGGCCTTACGAGCAGTACTTC. Protein sequence: CASSDTVGDRGPYEQYF.

The chain employs TRBV2 and TRBJ2-7; D is unresolved. Germline V gene data show CDR1 as SNHLY and CDR2 as FYNNEI. This CDR3 contains 12 residues. Trimming pared 5 bases from V and 4 bases from J, leaving 9 bases between. CDR3 protein: CASSPRWYEQYF. CDR3 sequence (DNA): TGTGCCAGCAGTCCTAGATGGTACGAGCAGTACTTC.

The table lists this clonotype with a few counts. V is TRBV24-1 and J is TRBJ2-1; 8 nucleotides align to TRBD2. Germline-derived CDR1 and CDR2 are KGHDR and SFDVKD. Unmatched junction bases numbered 9, after V lost 0 bases and J lost 0 bases. This CDR3 is 19 amino acids long. The CDR3 coding sequence is TGTGCCACCAGTGATTTGCATAGCGGGATTCTTAGCTCCTACAATGAGCAGTTCTTC. This sequence encodes CATSDLHSGILSSYNEQFF.

The rearrangement links TRBV19 to TRBJ2-3; 7 bases align to TRBD2. Germline lookup yields CDR1 LNHDA and CDR2 SQIVND (reference sequence). Losses at the gene ends were 4 bases for V and 0 bases for J; bases not matched to a gene: 16. The CDR3 is 19 amino acids. CDR3 sequence: CASSSGRRERRRSTDTQYF. The CDR3 DNA follows: TGTGCCAGTAGTAGCGGGCGGCGGGAGAGGAGGCGGAGCACAGATACGCAGTATTTT.

V is TRBV4-1 and J is TRBJ2-7; the D is unclear. The CDR3 is 14 amino acids. Germline V CDR1 and CDR2: MGHRA, YSYEKL. V was trimmed by 0 bases and J by 2 bases, leaving 8 bases between them. The chain's CDR3 is CASSQDPLPYEQYF. The CDR3 nucleotides read TGCGCCAGCAGCCAAGATCCGTTGCCCTACGAGCAGTACTTC.

This clonotype showed up just a few times. J is TRBJ2-1 and V is TRBV5-1; perhaps TRBD1 as D (5 bases). CDR3 length: 12 amino acids. Germline V lookup: CDR1 SGHRS, CDR2 YFSETQ. V was shortened by 2 bases and J by 9 bases, with 9 bases between the two germline ends. As DNA, the CDR3 is TGCGCCAGCAGCTTTGGGGCGGCTGAGCAGTTCTTC. It yields the protein CASSFGAAEQFF.

V gene TRBV12-3 or TRBV12-4 combines with J gene TRBJ2-3, with TRBD2 matching 10 bases. The ends lost 5 bases at V and 2 bases at J; junction bases unmatched: 4. The CDR3 extends over 15 amino acids. The CDR3 spells CASSTSGIITDTQYF. DNA of the CDR3: TGTGCCAGCAGTACTAGCGGGATCATCACAGATACGCAGTATTTT.

This clonotype appeared a few times. The V and J genes are TRBV7-2 and TRBJ2-6, with D tentatively TRBD1 (6 bases). Germline V gives CDR1 SGHTA, CDR2 FQGNSA. V gave up 0 bases and J gave up 3 bases, with 12 bases separating them. The CDR3 has 17 amino acids. The CDR3 DNA sequence: TGTGCCAGCAGCTTAGCCTCACAGGGCTTTGGGGCCAACGTCCTGACTTTC. Protein: CASSLASQGFGANVLTF.

This clonotype was seen only a few times. The chain uses TRBV12-5 and TRBJ1-5; no clear D. Germline-derived CDR1 and CDR2 are LGHNT and FRNRAP. The CDR3 contains 16 residues. V gave up 0 bases and J gave up 0 bases, with 9 bases separating them. CDR3 nucleotides: TGTGCTAGTGGTTTGGTTGGGAGGAGTAGCAATCAGCCCCAGCATTTT. It encodes CASGLVGRSSNQPQHF.

The V call is TRBV12-3 or TRBV12-4, the J call TRBJ2-3; TRBD1 agrees at 8 bases. J gave up 4 bases and V 8 bases, and 14 bases lay outside the gene matches. There are 16 residues in the CDR3. CDR3 amino acids: CASGTQGALRADTQYF. The CDR3, as DNA: TGTGCCAGCGGGACCCAGGGGGCGCTTAGGGCAGATACGCAGTATTTT.

There are a few counts of this clonotype. This chain uses TRBV3-1 with TRBJ2-7; no clear D. The CDR3 is made up of 15 amino acids. Trimming left V 6 bases short and J 3 bases short, with 18 bases between. Germline V gene lookup returns CDR1 LGHDT and CDR2 YNNKEL (reference sequence). The CDR3 DNA is TGTGCCAGCAGGATGTCAGACGCCTCTTTCTACGAGCAGTACTTC. Translated: CASRMSDASFYEQYF.

This sequence joins TRBV12-3 or TRBV12-4 and TRBJ2-7, with 10 bases matching TRBD2. This CDR3 region has 14 residues. V was clipped by 6 bases and J by 1 base; unmatched bases: 3. The CDR3 DNA sequence: TGTGCCAGCAGAGCACTAGCGGGGTCCTACGAGCAGTACTTC. Protein: CASRALAGSYEQYF.

There are many counts of this clonotype. CDR3 DNA sequence: TGCGCCAGCAGCTCTCCCGGACTAGCGGGCACAGATACGCAGTATTTT. Its protein is CASSSPGLAGTDTQYF. The rearrangement links TRBV5-1 to TRBJ2-3; TRBD2 matches at 10 bases. V shed 3 bases, J shed 1 base, and the junction held 5 bases outside the gene matches. There are 16 residues in the CDR3. The germline gives CDR1 SGHRS, CDR2 YFSETQ.

This clonotype was seen at least ten times. The chain uses TRBV7-9 and TRBJ2-5; D is unresolved. CDR1 and CDR2 from the germline V gene are SEHNR and FQNEAQ (reference sequence). The CDR3 is made up of 15 amino acids. The V gene lost 1 base and the J gene lost 1 base, with 10 bases spanning the gap. CDR3 sequence: CASSLGIQSQETQYF. The CDR3 DNA is TGTGCCAGCAGCTTAGGAATCCAGTCCCAAGAGACCCAGTACTTC.

The chain combines TRBV5-6 with TRBJ2-3, with 9 bases that match TRBD1. The V segment lost 3 bases and the J segment 4 bases; nucleotides outside the gene matches: 6. In germline, CDR1 is SGHDT, CDR2 YYEEEE. The CDR3 totals 15 residues. Here the CDR3 reads CASSWRDRAADTQYF. In DNA, the CDR3 is TGTGCCAGCAGCTGGCGGGACAGGGCGGCAGATACGCAGTATTTT.

This clonotype was seen at least ten times. The gene calls are TRBV12-3 or TRBV12-4 and TRBJ2-1; 9 nucleotides agree with TRBD1. V gave up 1 base and J gave up 6 bases; unmatched junction bases: 7. This CDR3 has 16 residues. DNA for the CDR3: TGTGCCAGCAGTTTAGGGGGCGGACAGGGGCGCAATGAGCAGTTCTTC. Translated, it gives CASSLGGGQGRNEQFF.

This clonotype was seen more than once but under ten times. J is TRBJ2-3 and V is TRBV29-1, with TRBD2 matching over 9 bases. The CDR3 runs to 13 residues. CDR1 is SQVTM, CDR2 ANQGSEA, per germline. With 7 bases clipped from V and 1 base from J, the junction kept 3 bases outside the gene matches. CDR3 DNA sequence: TGCAGCGGTCAGCGGGGGGGCACAGATACGCAGTATTTT. Its protein product is CSGQRGGTDTQYF.

This clonotype was recorded at least ten times. The chain links TRBV5-1 to TRBJ2-1; perhaps TRBD2 as D (5 bases). The CDR3 consists of 15 residues. Per the germline V gene, CDR1 is SGHRS and CDR2 is YFSETQ. V lost 1 base, J lost 3 bases, and 11 bases lay in between. The CDR3 protein is CASSLILRGYNEQFF. DNA for the CDR3: TGCGCCAGCAGCTTGATCCTACGGGGCTACAATGAGCAGTTCTTC.

This clonotype occurred a few times. This chain links TRBV9 with TRBJ2-1; TRBD2 aligns across 9 bases. The CDR3 totals 17 residues. V dropped 1 base and J dropped 2; count of bases not matched to a gene: 7. Germline V gene lookup returns CDR1 SGDLS and CDR2 YYNGEE. The CDR3 here is CASSVSISGSAYNEQFF. The CDR3, as DNA: TGTGCCAGCAGCGTATCAATTAGCGGGAGCGCCTACAATGAGCAGTTCTTC. The full variable domain, with the rest looked up from reference TRBV9 and TRBJ2-1, is DSGVTQTPKHLITATGQRVTLRCSPRSGDLSVYWYQQSLDQGLQFLIQYYNGEERAKGNILERFSAQQFPDLHSELNLSSLELGDSALYFCASSVSISGSAYNEQFFGPGTRLTVL.

DNA for the CDR3: TGCGCCAGCAGTATGCCGGGACATCGGAGCTATGGCTACACCTTC. Translation: CASSMPGHRSYGYTF. This chain connects TRBV5-1 to TRBJ1-2; TRBD1 might be the D (6 bases). Germline CDR1 reads SGHRS; CDR2 reads YFSETQ. V dropped 5 bases and J dropped 4 bases, with 18 bases sitting between them. This CDR3 has 15 residues.

This clonotype was counted a few times. The rearrangement joins TRBV3-1 to TRBJ2-5; D ambiguous. The germline V gene encodes CDR1 LGHDT and CDR2 YNNKEL (reference sequence). The length of the CDR3 is 16 residues. Trimming took off 0 bases at V and 4 bases at J, with 15 bases between the two ends. CDR3 DNA sequence: TGTGCCAGCAGCCAAGATAGAGCGACCTGGAGAGAGACCCAGTACTTC. This sequence encodes CASSQDRATWRETQYF.

In its sample, this clonotype was seen a few times. This chain connects TRBV5-1 to TRBJ2-7, with TRBD2 as a possible D gene (6 bases). Germline loops: CDR1 SGHRS, CDR2 YFSETQ. The ends were cut back, 2 bases at V and 2 bases at J, with 14 bases in the middle. The CDR3 is 15 amino acids. The CDR3 DNA reads as TGCGCCAGCAGCTTTCTCCGGGACTTAACCTACGAGCAGTACTTC. It yields the protein CASSFLRDLTYEQYF.

The CDR3 region is CTSSPEDSGGDTQYF. The CDR3 DNA reads as TGCACCAGCAGCCCCGAAGATTCGGGAGGCGATACGCAGTATTTT. V usage is TRBV1 and J usage is TRBJ2-3; the tabulated D call, TRBD2, remains unverified against the DNA. TRBV1 is flagged as a pseudogene. This CDR3 is built from 15 residues.

This clonotype was counted many times. The rearrangement uses TRBV7-2 and TRBJ1-5, with TRBD1 identical over 7 bases. V shed 5 bases, J shed 6 bases, and the junction held 10 bases outside the gene matches. The germline gives CDR1 SGHTA, CDR2 FQGNSA. CDR3 length equals 15 residues. CDR3 loop: CASSLRGGMGQPQHF. The CDR3 DNA is TGTGCCAGCAGCCTCAGGGGGGGTATGGGTCAGCCCCAGCATTTT.